This TCR beta chain was observed in a study of blood T cell repertoires in COVID-19. Study processing details: Using reference gene primer amplification, nucleated cell counts were estimated. TCRdb's copy holds only in-frame clones and misses some; the assay was immunoSEQ multiplex PCR. V and J calls and clone size follow that table, whereas D and trimming were derived from the DNA. The repertoire holds over 130,000 clones, with approximately 89% as singletons. Germline CDR1 is MGHRA and CDR2 is YSYEKL. After removal of 2 bases from V and 6 bases from J, the junction contained 5 bases not matched to a gene. The CDR3 extends over 16 amino acids.

The TCR comes from a man aged 60 to 69 with active or convalescent COVID-19. V and J are TRBV4-1 and TRBJ2-2; 11 nucleotides align to TRBD2. The sequenced sample consisted of peripheral blood. The CDR3 bases are TGCGCCAGCAGCCAACTAGGGACTAGCGGATCCGGGGAGCTGTTTTTT. Translation gives CASSQLGTSGSGELFF.